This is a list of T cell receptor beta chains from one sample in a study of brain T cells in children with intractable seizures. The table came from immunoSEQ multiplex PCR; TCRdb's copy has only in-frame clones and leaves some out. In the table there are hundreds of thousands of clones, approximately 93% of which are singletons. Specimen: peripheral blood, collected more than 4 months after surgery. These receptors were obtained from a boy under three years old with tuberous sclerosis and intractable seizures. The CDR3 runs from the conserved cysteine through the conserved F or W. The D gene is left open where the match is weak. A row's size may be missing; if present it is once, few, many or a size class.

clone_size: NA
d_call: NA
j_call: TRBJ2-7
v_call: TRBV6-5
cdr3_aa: CASSVYLYEQYF
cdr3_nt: TGTGCCAGCAGCGTCTACCTTTACGAGCAGTACTTC

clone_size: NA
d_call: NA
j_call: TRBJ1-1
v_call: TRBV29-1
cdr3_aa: CSVEEGGILEAFF
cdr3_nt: TGCAGCGTTGAAGAAGGGGGGATACTGGAAGCTTTCTTT

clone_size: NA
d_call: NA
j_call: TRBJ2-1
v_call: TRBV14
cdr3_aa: CASSQGQEYNEQFF
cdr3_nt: TGTGCCAGCAGCCAAGGCCAGGAATACAATGAGCAGTTCTTC

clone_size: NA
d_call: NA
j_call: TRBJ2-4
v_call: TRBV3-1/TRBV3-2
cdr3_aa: CASSRGATKNIQYF
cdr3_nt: TGTGCCAGCTCCCGAGGAGCAACCAAAAACATTCAGTACTTC

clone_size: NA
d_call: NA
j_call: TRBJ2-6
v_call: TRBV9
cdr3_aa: CASSVSHSGANVLTF
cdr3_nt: TGTGCCAGCAGCGTCAGTCACTCTGGGGCCAACGTCCTGACTTTC

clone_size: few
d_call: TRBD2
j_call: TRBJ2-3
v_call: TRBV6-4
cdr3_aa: CASSGLAGADTQYF
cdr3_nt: TGTGCCAGCAGTGGGCTAGCGGGAGCAGATACGCAGTATTTT

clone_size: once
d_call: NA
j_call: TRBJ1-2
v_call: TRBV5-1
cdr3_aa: CASSTGPDPGTDGYTF
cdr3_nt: TGCGCCAGCAGCACGGGCCCCGACCCGGGTACCGATGGCTACACCTTC

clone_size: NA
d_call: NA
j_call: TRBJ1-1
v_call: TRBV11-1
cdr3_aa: CASSLPRMNTEAFF
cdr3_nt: TGTGCCAGCAGCTTACCGAGAATGAACACTGAAGCTTTCTTT

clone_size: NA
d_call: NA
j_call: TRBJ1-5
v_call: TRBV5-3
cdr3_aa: CARSLDILGGWNQPQHF
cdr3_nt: TGTGCCAGAAGCTTGGATATTTTAGGGGGTTGGAATCAGCCCCAGCATTTT

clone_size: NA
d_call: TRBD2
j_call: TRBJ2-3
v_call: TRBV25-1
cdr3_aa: CASSKGLAGPTDTQYF
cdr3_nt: TGTGCCAGCAGTAAGGGACTAGCGGGACCCACAGATACGCAGTATTTT

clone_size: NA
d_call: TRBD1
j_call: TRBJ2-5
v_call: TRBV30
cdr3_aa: CAWSRGPETQYF
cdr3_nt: TGTGCCTGGAGTAGGGGGCCGGAGACCCAGTACTTC

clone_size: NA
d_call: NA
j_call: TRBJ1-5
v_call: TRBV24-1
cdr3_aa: CATSAGQFNQPQHF
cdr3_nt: TGTGCCACCAGTGCTGGACAGTTCAATCAGCCCCAGCATTTT

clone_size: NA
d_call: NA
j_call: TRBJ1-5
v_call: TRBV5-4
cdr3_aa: CARHANQPQHF
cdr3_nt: TGTGCCAGACACGCCAATCAGCCCCAGCATTTT

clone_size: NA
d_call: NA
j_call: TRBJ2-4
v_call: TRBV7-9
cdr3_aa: CASSGGRAKNIQYF
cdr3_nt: TGTGCCAGCAGCGGAGGGAGGGCCAAAAACATTCAGTACTTC

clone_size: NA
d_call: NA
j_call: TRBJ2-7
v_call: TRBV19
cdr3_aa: CASMVTAGRYEQYF
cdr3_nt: TGTGCCAGTATGGTAACGGCGGGGAGGTACGAGCAGTACTTC

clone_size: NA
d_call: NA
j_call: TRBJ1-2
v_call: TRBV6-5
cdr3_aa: CASSYSFPPGGYTF
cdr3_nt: TGTGCCAGCAGTTACTCTTTTCCCCCGGGCGGCTACACCTTC

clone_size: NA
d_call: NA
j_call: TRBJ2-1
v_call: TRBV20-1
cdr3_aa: CSASPSPYNEQFF
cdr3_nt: TGCAGTGCTAGTCCTAGTCCCTACAATGAGCAGTTCTTC

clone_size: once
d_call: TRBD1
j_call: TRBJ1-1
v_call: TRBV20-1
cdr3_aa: CSASLFLGQGHSKSNTEAFF
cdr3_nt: TGCAGTGCTAGTCTATTTCTCGGACAGGGCCACTCAAAAAGTAACACTGAAGCTTTCTTT

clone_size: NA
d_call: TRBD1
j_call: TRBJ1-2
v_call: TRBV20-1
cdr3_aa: CSAWTGDGYTF
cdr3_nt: TGCAGTGCCTGGACAGGGGACGGCTACACCTTC

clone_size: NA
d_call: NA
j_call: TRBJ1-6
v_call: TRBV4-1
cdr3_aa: CASSQDGSGVYHNSPLHF
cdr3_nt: TGCGCCAGCAGCCAAGATGGGTCAGGGGTTTATCATAATTCACCCCTCCACTTT

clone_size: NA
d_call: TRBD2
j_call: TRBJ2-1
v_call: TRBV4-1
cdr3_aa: CASSQEAGGINEQFF
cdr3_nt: TGCGCCAGCAGCCAAGAAGCGGGGGGCATCAATGAGCAGTTCTTC

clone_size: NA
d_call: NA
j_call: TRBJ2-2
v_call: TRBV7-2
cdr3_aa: CASSLVETPTLLFF
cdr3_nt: TGTGCCAGCAGCTTAGTGGAGACGCCGACCTTGCTGTTTTTT

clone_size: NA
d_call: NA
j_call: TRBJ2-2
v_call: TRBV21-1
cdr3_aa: CASSIRRGPCTGELFF
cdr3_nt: TGTGCCAGCAGCATTAGACGGGGGCCGTGCACCGGGGAGCTGTTTTTT

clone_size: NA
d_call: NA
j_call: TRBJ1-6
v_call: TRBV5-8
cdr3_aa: CASSLGDDNSPLHF
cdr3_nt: TGTGCCAGCAGCTTGGGTGATGATAATTCACCCCTCCACTTT

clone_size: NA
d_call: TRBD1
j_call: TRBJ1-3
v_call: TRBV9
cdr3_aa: CASSSGGRSSGNTIYF
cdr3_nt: TGTGCCAGCAGCTCAGGGGGCAGAAGCTCTGGAAACACCATATATTTT

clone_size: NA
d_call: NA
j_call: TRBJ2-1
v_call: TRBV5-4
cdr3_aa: CASSLDRKINNEQFF
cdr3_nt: TGTGCCAGCAGCTTGGATAGAAAAATTAACAATGAGCAGTTCTTC

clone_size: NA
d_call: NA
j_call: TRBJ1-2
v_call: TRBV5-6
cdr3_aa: CASLQGVRMDYGYTF
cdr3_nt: TGTGCCAGTTTACAGGGTGTTAGGATGGACTATGGCTACACCTTC

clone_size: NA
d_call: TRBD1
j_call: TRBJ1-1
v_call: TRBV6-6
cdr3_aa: CASSPGQAFPYPDEAFF
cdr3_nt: TGTGCCAGCAGTCCTGGACAGGCCTTCCCGTACCCAGATGAAGCTTTCTTT

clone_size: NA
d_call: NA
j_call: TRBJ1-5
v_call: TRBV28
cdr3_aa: CASSLGAGNQPQHF
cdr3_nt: TGTGCCAGCAGTTTAGGCGCAGGCAATCAGCCCCAGCATTTT

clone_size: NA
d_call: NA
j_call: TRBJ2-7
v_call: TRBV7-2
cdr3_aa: CASSFPSSYEQYF
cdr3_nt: TGTGCCAGCAGCTTCCCCTCTTCCTACGAGCAGTACTTC

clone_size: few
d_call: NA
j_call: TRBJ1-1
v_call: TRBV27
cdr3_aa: CASNPQGLATEAFF
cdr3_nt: TGTGCCAGCAACCCTCAGGGGTTGGCCACTGAAGCTTTCTTT

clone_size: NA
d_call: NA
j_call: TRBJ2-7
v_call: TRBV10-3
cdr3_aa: CAISEEVGYEQYF
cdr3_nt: TGTGCCATCAGTGAGGAGGTCGGGTACGAGCAGTACTTC

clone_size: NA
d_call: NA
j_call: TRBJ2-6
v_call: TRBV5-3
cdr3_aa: CARSFRGAFGANVLTF
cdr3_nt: TGTGCCAGAAGCTTCAGGGGGGCATTTGGGGCCAACGTCCTGACTTTC

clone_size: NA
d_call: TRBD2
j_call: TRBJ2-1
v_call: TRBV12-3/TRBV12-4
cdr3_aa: CASGYLAAEQFF
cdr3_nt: TGTGCCAGCGGGTACCTAGCGGCTGAGCAGTTCTTC

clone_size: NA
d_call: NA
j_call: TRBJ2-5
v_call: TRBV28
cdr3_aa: CASSPRWERRPQYF
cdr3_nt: TGTGCCAGCAGTCCACGATGGGAGAGAAGGCCCCAGTACTTC

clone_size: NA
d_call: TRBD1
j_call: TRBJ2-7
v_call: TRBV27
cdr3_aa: CASSSVDRVPYEQYF
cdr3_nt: TGTGCCAGCAGTTCAGTCGACAGGGTGCCCTACGAGCAGTACTTC

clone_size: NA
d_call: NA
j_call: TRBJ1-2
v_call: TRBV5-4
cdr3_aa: CASSLGQSGYTF
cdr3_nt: TGTGCCAGCAGCTTGGGCCAATCTGGCTACACCTTC

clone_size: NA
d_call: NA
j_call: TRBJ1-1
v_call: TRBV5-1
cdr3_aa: CASSAGTTEAFF
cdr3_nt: TGCGCCAGCAGCGCGGGAACCACTGAAGCTTTCTTT

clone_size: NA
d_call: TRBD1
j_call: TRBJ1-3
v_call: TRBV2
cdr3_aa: CASSERWDRDSGNTIYF
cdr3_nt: TGTGCCAGCAGTGAAAGATGGGACAGAGACTCTGGAAACACCATATATTTT

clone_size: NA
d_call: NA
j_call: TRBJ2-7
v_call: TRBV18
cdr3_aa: CASSPRDRVSYEQYF
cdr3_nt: TGTGCCAGCTCACCACGCGACCGAGTATCCTACGAGCAGTACTTC

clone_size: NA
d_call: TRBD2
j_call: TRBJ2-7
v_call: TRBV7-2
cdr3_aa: CASSLGAASGSPYEQYF
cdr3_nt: TGTGCCAGCAGCTTAGGGGCGGCTAGCGGGAGCCCCTACGAGCAGTACTTC

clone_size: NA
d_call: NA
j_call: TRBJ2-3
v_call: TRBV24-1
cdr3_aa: CATSIERTPNTDTQYF
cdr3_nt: TGTGCCACTTCCATTGAACGGACACCCAACACAGATACGCAGTATTTT

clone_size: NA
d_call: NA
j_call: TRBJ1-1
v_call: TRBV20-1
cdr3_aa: CSASSQTEAFF
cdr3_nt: TGCAGTGCTAGCTCTCAAACTGAAGCTTTCTTT

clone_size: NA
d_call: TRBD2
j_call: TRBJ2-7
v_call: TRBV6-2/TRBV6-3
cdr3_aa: CASSSLLAGTYEQYF
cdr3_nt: TGTGCCAGCAGTTCCCTACTAGCGGGGACTTACGAGCAGTACTTC

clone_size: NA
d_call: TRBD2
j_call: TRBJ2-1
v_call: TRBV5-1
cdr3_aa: CASKGLAGARGFF
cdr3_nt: TGCGCCAGTAAGGGACTAGCGGGAGCCCGAGGATTCTTC

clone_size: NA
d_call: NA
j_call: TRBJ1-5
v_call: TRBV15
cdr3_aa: CATSRVDNQPQHF
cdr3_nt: TGTGCCACCAGCAGAGTGGATAATCAGCCCCAGCATTTT

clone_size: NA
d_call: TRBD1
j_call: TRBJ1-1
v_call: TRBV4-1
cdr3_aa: CASSQETGTGMNTEAFF
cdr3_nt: TGCGCCAGCAGCCAAGAAACCGGGACAGGGATGAACACTGAAGCTTTCTTT

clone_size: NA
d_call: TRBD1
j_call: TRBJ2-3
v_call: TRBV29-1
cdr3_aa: CSVGRTGITDTQYF
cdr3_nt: TGCAGCGTAGGGAGGACAGGGATCACAGATACGCAGTATTTT

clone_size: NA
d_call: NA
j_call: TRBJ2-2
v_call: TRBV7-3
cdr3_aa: CASSRDTGELFF
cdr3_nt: TGTGCCAGCAGCCGGGACACCGGGGAGCTGTTTTTT

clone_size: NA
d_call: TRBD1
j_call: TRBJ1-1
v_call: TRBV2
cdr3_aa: CASSESTGGWTEAFF
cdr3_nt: TGTGCCAGCAGTGAAAGCACAGGGGGTTGGACTGAAGCTTTCTTT

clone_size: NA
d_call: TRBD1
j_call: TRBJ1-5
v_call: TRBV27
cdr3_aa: CASSAGQGSTQPQHF
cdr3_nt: TGTGCCAGCAGTGCGGGACAGGGGTCTACTCAGCCCCAGCATTTT